A single count supports the clone carrying this T cell receptor (beta chain). The CDR3 contains 15 residues. V lost 6 bases to trimming and J lost 4 bases, with 15 bases between them. Germline V CDR1 and CDR2: MNHEY, SVGAGI. These data come from a study of blood T cell repertoires in COVID-19. About the research overall: PBMCs, B-cell-depleted T cells, or T cells provided the cDNA or gDNA that made up the material.

How the authors handled the data: Using reference gene primer amplification, nucleated cell counts were estimated. Assay: immunoSEQ multiplex PCR; the TCRdb copy retains only in-frame clones and omits some. The V and J calls and the clone size are those of that table, but D and trimming were determined from the DNA. This table has around 70,000 clones, 65% to 80% appearing once. The rearrangement joins TRBV6-5 to TRBJ2-2; D gene unclear. Sequenced material: peripheral blood. The sequence came from a human donor in a cohort sampled during active COVID-19. Here the CDR3 reads CASRPLADGTGELFF. The CDR3 coding sequence is TGTGCCAGCAGGCCCCTGGCCGATGGCACCGGGGAGCTGTTTTTT.